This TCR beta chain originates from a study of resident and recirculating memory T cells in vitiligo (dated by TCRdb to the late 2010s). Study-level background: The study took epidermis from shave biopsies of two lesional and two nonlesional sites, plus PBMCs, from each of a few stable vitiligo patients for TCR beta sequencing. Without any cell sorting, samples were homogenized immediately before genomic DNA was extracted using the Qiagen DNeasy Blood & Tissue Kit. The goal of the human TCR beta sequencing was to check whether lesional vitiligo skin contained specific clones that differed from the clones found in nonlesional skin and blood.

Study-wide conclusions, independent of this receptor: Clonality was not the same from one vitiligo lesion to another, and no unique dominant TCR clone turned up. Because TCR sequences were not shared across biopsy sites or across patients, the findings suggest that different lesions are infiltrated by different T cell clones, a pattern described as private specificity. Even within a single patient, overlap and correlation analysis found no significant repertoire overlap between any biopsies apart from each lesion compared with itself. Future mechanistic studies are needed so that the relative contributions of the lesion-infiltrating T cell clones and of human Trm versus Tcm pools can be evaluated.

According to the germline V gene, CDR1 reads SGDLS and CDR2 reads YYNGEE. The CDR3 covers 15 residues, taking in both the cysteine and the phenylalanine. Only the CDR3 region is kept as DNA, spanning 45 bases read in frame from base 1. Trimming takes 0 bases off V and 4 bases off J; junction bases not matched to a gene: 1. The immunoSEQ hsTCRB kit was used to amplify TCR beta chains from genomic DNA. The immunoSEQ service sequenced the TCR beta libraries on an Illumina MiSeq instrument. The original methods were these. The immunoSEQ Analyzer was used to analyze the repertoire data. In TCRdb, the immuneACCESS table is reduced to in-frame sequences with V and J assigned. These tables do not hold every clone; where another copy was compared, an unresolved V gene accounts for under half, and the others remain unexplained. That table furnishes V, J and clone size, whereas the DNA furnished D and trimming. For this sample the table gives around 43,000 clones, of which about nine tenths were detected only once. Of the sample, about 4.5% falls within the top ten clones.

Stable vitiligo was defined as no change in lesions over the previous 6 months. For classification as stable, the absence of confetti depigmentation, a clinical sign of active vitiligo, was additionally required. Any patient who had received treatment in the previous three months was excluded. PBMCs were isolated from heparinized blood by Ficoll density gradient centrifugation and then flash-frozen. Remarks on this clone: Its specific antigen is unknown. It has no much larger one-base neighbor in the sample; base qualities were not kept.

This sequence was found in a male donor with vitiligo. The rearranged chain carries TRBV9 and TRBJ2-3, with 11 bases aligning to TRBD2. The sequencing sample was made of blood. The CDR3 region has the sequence CASSVVTSGADTQYF. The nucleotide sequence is TGTGCCAGCAGCGTAGTGACTAGCGGGGCAGATACGCAGTATTTT.